This T cell receptor beta chain emerged from a study of blood T cell repertoires in COVID-19 (dated by TCRdb to between 2020 and 2021). In the study overall: Samples from collaborators originated in the United States, Italy and Spain and spanned both the acute and convalescent phases of COVID-19. The prospective study material was composed of cDNA or gDNA derived from T cells, B-cell-depleted T cells, or PBMCs. Samples were obtained from the ongoing ImmuneRACE study (first 160 participants) and from some 1,200 subjects provided by 6 global collaborators. Nearly every sample came with metadata listing a de-identified subject ID, COVID-19 status, age in years and sex. Deeply sampled blood TCRbeta repertoires from subjects exposed to, actively infected with, or recovered from COVID-19 were included in the dataset. The repertoires were released in a freely available public database meant as a resource for research on the immune response to SARS-CoV-2. Where available, HLA class I and class II types were taken from metadata supplied by the sample provider and were not determined by assay-based typing.

TCRbeta CDR3 regions were amplified from genomic DNA using the immunoSEQ Assay, a bias-controlled multiplex PCR. Per the original workflow: Nucleated cell counts per sample were estimated from amplification of reference gene primers within the assay. To quantify the absolute abundance of each unique TCRbeta CDR3 rearrangement, sequence reads were collapsed and filtered. For each sample, productive Simpson clonality was calculated by taking the square root of Simpson's diversity index across productive rearrangements. What TCRdb holds here is the immuneACCESS table cut down to in-frame rearrangements. Part of the clones is not present; checked against another copy, under half of the missing clones reflect an unresolved V gene, and the others are unexplained. V, J and clone size are taken as reported in that table, and D and trimming were inferred from the DNA itself. This sample lists approximately 180,000 clones; around 80% were detected once. The leading ten clones occupy 17% of the sample.

The germline V gene supplies CDR1 SGHTA and CDR2 FQGNSA. Including cysteine and phenylalanine, the CDR3 has 15 amino acids. Just the 45-base CDR3 DNA is kept, in frame starting at base 1. Trimming leaves V shorter by 5 bases and J shorter by 10 bases, with the junction holding 5 bases beyond the gene matches. This clone appeared a single time. What antigen it recognizes has not been identified. No base quality information exists; no much larger clone differs at one position. Enrolling through a virtual design, the prospective study's participants ranged in age from roughly 18 to 90 years and lived across about two dozen United States geographic areas. In the prospective study, participants were assigned to cohorts based on the clinical history participants reported in a screening survey and a study questionnaire. Recovered participants in ImmuneRACE Cohort 3 were defined as having two consecutive negative NP/OP PCR tests, clearance from a healthcare professional, or resolution of symptoms. In the prospective study, whole blood, serum and a nasopharyngeal or oropharyngeal swab were collected from each participant by mobile phlebotomists. Additional blood draws and questionnaires over an approximately two-month period could optionally be provided by prospective study participants. Before DNA extraction, prospective study blood samples were shipped either frozen or at room temperature.

What the authors observed across the whole study: How much clinical and demographic metadata was included differed by source and by participant, and the metadata was provided uncurated.

Material: PBMCs or T cells enriched from blood (not recorded which). This sequence was found in a woman aged 50 to 60 who had recovered from COVID-19. The chain is assembled from TRBV7-2 and TRBJ2-1, with 16 middle bases fitting TRBD2. In nucleotide form, the sequence is TGTGCCAGCAGCCAAGGGACTAGCGGGAGGGCCGAGCAGTTCTTC. This codes for CASSQGTSGRAEQFF.